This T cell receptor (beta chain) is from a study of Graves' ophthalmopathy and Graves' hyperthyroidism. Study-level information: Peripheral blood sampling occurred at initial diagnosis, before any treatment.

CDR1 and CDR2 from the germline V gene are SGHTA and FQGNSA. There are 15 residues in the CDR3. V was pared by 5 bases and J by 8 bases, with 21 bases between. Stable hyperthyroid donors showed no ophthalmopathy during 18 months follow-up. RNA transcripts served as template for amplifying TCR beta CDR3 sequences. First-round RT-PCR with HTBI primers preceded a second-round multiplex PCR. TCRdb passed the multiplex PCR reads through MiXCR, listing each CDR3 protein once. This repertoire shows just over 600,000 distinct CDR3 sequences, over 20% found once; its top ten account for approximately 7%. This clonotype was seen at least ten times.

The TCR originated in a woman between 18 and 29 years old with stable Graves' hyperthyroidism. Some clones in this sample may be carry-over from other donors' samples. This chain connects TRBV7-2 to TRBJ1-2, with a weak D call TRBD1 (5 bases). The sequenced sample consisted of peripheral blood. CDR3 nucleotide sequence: TGTGCCAGCAGCCCCCTGGGAGACAGCCGGAGCGGCTACACCTTC. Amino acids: CASSPLGDSRSGYTF. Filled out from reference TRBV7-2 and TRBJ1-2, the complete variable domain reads GAGVSQSPSNKVTEKGKDVELRCDPISGHTALYWYRQSLGQGLEFLIYFQGNSAPDKSGLPSDRFSAERTGGSVSTLTIQRTQQEDSAVYLCASSPLGDSRSGYTFGSGTRLTVV.